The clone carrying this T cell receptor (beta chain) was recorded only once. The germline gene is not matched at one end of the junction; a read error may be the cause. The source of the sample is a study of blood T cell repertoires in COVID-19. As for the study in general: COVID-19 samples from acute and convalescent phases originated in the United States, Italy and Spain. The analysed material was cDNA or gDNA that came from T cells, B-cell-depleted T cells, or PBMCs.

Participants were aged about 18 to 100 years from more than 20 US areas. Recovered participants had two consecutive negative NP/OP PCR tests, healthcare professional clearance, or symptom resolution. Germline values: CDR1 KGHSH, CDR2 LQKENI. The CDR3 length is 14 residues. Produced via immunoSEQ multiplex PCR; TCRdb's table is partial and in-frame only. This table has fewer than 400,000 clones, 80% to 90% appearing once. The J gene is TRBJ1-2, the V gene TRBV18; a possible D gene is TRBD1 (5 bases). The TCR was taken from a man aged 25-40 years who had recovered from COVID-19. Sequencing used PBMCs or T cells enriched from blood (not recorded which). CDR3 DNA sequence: TGTGCCAGCTCGCCACAGGAGACTAACTATGGCTACACCTTC. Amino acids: CASSPQETNYGYTF.